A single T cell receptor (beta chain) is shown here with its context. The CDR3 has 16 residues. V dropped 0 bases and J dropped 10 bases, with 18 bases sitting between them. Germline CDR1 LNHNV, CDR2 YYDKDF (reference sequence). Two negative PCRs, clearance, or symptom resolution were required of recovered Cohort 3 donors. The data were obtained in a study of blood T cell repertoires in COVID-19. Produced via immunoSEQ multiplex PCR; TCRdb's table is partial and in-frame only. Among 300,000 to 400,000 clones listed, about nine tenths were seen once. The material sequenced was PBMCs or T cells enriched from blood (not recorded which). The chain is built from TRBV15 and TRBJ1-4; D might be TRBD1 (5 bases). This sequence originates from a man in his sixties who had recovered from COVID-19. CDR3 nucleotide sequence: TGTGCCACCAGCAGAGAGGTGGGGCAGGGTGTCATAAAACTGTTTTTT. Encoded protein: CATSREVGQGVIKLFF. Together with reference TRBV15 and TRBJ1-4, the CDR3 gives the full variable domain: DAMVIQNPRYQVTQFGKPVTLSCSQTLNHNVMYWYQQKSSQAPKLLFHYYDKDFNNEADTPDNFQSRRPNTSFCFLDIRSPGLGDTAMYLCATSREVGQGVIKLFFGSGTQLSVL.